This T cell receptor (beta chain) comes out of a study of T cells in Graves' hyperthyroidism and ophthalmopathy. Study-level points and caveats: A model of 13 V-J features distinguished ophthalmopathy from stable hyperthyroidism.

The CDR3 regions of TCR beta were amplified from RNA transcripts. The HTBI set primed first-round TCR CDR3 RT-PCR. Via MiXCR, TCRdb re-called the multiplex PCR reads, giving one row per CDR3 protein. This sample yields fewer than 900,000 distinct CDR3 sequences, of which roughly 15% are seen a single time; 8.4% belongs to the top ten. Comment on this clonotype: Its antigen is currently unknown. A much larger clone lies a single base off, so this may be a read error.

V lost 8 bases and J 5 bases, leaving 10 bases between the germline ends. The CDR3 extends over 12 amino acids. Germline V CDR1 and CDR2: MDHEN, SYDVKM. The sample taken for sequencing was blood. The chain couples TRBV28 to TRBJ1-5; no reliable D call. The TCR comes from a man aged 18-30 years with Graves' hyperthyroidism. Here the CDR3 reads CASLNLDQPQHF. In DNA, the CDR3 is TGTGCCAGCTTGAATCTGGATCAGCCCCAGCATTTT.